One and the same sample provided the 3 T cell receptor beta chains below, sequenced in a study of T cells in Graves' hyperthyroidism and ophthalmopathy. There were TCR beta CDR3 regions amplified from RNA transcripts. With the HTBI primer set, the TCR CDR3 went through a first round of RT-PCR. TCRdb re-called the multiplex PCR reads with MiXCR, one entry per CDR3 protein. The sample carries hundreds of thousands of distinct CDR3 sequences, roughly 22% recorded once. The sequencing input was blood. The origin of the receptors is a middle-aged woman with Graves' ophthalmopathy.

This chain links TRBV19 with TRBJ2-7, with 7 nucleotides matching TRBD2. Looked up from germline, CDR1 is LNHDA and CDR2 is SQIVND (reference sequence). The trim removed 1 base at V and 2 bases at J, leaving 11 bases unmatched. This CDR3 comprises 17 residues. The CDR3 region has the DNA TGTGCCAGTAGTATAGCCTCCGGGTCTAGCGGAACCTACGAGCAGTACTTC. Its translation: CASSIASGSSGTYEQYF.

This clonotype has at least ten counts. The V and J genes are TRBV6-5 and TRBJ2-7; D remains ambiguous. The CDR3 extends over 12 amino acids. The germline CDR1 and CDR2 sequences are MNHEY and SVGAGI. V lost 2 bases, J lost 7 bases, and 9 bases lay in between. In DNA, the CDR3 is TGTGCCAGCAGTTACACCCTCGGGGAGCAGTACTTC. Translated: CASSYTLGEQYF.

The chain couples TRBV6-2 or TRBV6-3 to TRBJ1-1; TRBD1 aligns across 8 bases. The CDR3 has 14 amino acids. Trimming at V came to 2 bases and at J to 7 bases, leaving 6 bases not matched to a gene. Germline-derived CDR1 and CDR2 are MNHEY and SVGEGT. In DNA, the CDR3 is TGTGCCAGCAGTTACACGGGACAGGTAGTTGAAGCTTTCTTT. Protein product: CASSYTGQVVEAFF.